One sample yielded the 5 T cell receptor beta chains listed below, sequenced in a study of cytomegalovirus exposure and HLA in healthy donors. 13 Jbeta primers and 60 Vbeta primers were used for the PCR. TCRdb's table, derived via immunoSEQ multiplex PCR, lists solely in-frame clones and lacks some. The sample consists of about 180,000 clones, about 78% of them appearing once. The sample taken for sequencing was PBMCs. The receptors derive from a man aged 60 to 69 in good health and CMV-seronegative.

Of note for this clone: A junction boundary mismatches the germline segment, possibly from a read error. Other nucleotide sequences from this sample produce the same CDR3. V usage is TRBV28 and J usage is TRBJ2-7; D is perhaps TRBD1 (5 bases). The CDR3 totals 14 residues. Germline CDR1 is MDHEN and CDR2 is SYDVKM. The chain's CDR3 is CASSETGFSYEQYF. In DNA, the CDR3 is TGTGCCAGCAGTGAAACAGGATTCTCCTATGAGCAGTACTTC.

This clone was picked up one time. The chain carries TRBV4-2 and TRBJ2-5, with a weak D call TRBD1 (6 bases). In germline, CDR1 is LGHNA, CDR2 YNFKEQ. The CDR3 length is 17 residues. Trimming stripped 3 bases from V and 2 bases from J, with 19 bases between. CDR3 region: CASSHWQGQQGQETQYF. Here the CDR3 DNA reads TGTGCCAGCAGCCACTGGCAGGGGCAACAGGGTCAAGAGACCCAGTACTTC.

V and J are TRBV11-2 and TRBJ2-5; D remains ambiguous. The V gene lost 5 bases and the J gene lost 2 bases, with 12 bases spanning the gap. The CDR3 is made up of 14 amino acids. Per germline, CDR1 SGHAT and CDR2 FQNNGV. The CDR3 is CASSQEAQQETQYF. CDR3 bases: TGTGCCAGCAGCCAAGAAGCCCAACAAGAGACCCAGTACTTC. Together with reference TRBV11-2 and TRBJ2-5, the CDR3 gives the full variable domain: EAGVAQSPRYKIIEKRQSVAFWCNPISGHATLYWYQQILGQGPKLLIQFQNNGVVDDSQLPKDRFSAERLKGVDSTLKIQPAKLEDSAVYLCASSQEAQQETQYFGPGTRLLVL.

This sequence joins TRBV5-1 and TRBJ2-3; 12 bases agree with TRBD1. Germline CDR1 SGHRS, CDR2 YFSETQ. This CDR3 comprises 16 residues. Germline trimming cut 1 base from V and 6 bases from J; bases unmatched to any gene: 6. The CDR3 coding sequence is TGCGCCAGCAGCTTGTACGGGACAGGGGGCTGGGATACGCAGTATTTT. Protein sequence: CASSLYGTGGWDTQYF.

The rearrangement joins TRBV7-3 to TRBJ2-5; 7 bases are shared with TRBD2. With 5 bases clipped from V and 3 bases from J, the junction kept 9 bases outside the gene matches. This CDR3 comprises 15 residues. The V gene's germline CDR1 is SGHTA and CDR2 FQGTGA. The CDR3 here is CASSIRDYFEETQYF. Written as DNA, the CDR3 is TGTGCCAGCAGCATCCGGGACTATTTTGAAGAGACCCAGTACTTC.